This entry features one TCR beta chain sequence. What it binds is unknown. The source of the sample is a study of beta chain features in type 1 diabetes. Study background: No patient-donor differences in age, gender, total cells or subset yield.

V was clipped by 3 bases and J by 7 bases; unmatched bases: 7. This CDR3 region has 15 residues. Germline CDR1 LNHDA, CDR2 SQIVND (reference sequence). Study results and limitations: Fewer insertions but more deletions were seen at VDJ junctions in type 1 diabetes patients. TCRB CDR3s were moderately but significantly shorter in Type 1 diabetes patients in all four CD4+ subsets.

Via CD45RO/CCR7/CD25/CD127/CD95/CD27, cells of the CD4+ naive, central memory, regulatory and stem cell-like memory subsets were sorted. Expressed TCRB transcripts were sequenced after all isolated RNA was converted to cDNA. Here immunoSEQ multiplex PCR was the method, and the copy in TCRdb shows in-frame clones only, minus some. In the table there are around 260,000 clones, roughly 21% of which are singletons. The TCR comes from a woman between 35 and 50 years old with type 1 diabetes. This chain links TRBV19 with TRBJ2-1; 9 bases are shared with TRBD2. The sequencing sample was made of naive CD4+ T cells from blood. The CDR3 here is CASSMRREGLNEQFF. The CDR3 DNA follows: TGTGCCAGTAGTATGAGGCGGGAGGGCCTAAATGAGCAGTTCTTC.